The rows below give T cell receptor beta chains drawn from one sample of a study of vaccination effects on CD4 cells after COVID-19. Using immunoSEQ multiplex PCR, the repertoire was profiled, and TCRdb retains in-frame clones only, with some absent. The sample lists about 38,000 clones, roughly four fifths seen once, with about 2% in the top ten. Their antigen targets remain unknown. The sequenced sample was CD4+ T cells from PBMCs cultured with HCoV-NL63 spike peptides, obtained after COVID-19 vaccination. These receptors were taken from a human donor who received a COVID-19 vaccine. Some clones in this sample may be carry-over from other donors' samples. The CDR3 runs from the conserved cysteine through the conserved F or W. D genes are given only for firm matches. Not every row has a clone size; where given, it reads once, few, many or a size class.

j_call v_call clone_size d_call cdr3_nt cdr3_aa
TRBJ2-3 TRBV4-2 once . TGTGCCAGCAGCCAAGGAGCGCAGTCCGATACGCAGTATTTT CASSQGAQSDTQYF
TRBJ2-1 TRBV24-1 . TRBD1 TGTGCCACCAGTGAGCCGGGACAGGGGATAAATGAGCAGTTCTTC CATSEPGQGINEQFF
TRBJ2-3 TRBV10-2 . . TGCGCCAGCAGTGAGCCCGGGACACCGCCACTCACAGATACGCAGTATTTT CASSEPGTPPLTDTQYF
TRBJ2-3 TRBV5-1 . . TGCGCCAGCAGCTTGAATTCGTTGGGAGATACGCAGTATTTT CASSLNSLGDTQYF
TRBJ1-4 TRBV4-1 . . TGCGCCAGCAGCCAAGGGGTCGGGGGGGGCTGGGGTGAAAAACTGTTTTTT CASSQGVGGGWGEKLFF
TRBJ2-6 TRBV19 few . TGTGCCTCTGGGGCCAACGTCCTGACTTTC CASGANVLTF
TRBJ1-2 TRBV28 . TRBD1 TGTGCCAGCAGTCATAGGACAGGCCCAGCGGATGGCTACACCTTC CASSHRTGPADGYTF
TRBJ1-2 TRBV10-3 . . TGTGCCATAGAGGCTTCGGACGGGACCTATGGCTACACCTTC CAIEASDGTYGYTF
TRBJ2-2 TRBV6-2/TRBV6-3 . . TGTGCCAGCAGCCCGGGCGGGGTCTCCACTGGGGAGCTGTTTTTT CASSPGGVSTGELFF
TRBJ2-5 TRBV20-1 . TRBD2 TGCAGTGCTAGTTCGAGCGGGGGGCCCCAAGAGACCCAGTACTTC CSASSSGGPQETQYF
TRBJ2-5 TRBV9 . TRBD1 TGTGCCAGCAGCACCCAACAGGGGATAGGGGAGACCCAGTACTTC CASSTQQGIGETQYF
TRBJ2-2 TRBV28 . . TGTGCCAGCAGCATAAGGTTAACCACGAACACCGGGGAGCTGTTTTTT CASSIRLTTNTGELFF
TRBJ2-2 TRBV5-1 . . TGCGCCAGCAGCTTGGTTACAGTAGGATCCGGGGAGCTGTTTTTT CASSLVTVGSGELFF
TRBJ1-2 TRBV3-1/TRBV3-2 . . TGTGCCAGCAGCCAACCAGGTCAACCTAGAAATGGCTACACCTTC CASSQPGQPRNGYTF
TRBJ1-1 TRBV3-1/TRBV3-2 . . TGTGCCAGCAGCCAAGATCAGGGGCCGACTCCATTCGTAATGAACACTGAAGCTTTCTTT CASSQDQGPTPFVMNTEAFF
TRBJ1-5 TRBV6-2/TRBV6-3 few TRBD1 TGTGCCAGCAGTTCCGTCCCGGGACAGGGGTCGAGGCATCAGCCCCAGCATTTT CASSSVPGQGSRHQPQHF
TRBJ2-2 TRBV28 . . TGTGCCAGCAGTCGAACCTCCCCCAACACCGGGGAGCTGTTTTTT CASSRTSPNTGELFF
TRBJ1-2 TRBV5-5 . . TGTGCCAGCAGCTTCGACACCTCTAACTATGGCTACACCTTC CASSFDTSNYGYTF
TRBJ2-5 TRBV21-1 once . TGTGCCAGCAGCAAAAGTGATCCCTCGGAAGAGACCCAGTACTTC CASSKSDPSEETQYF
TRBJ2-5 TRBV2 . . TGTGCCAGCAGTCTTATAGGATGGGAGGTAACCCAAGAGACCCAGTACTTC CASSLIGWEVTQETQYF
TRBJ1-5 TRBV27 few . TGTGCCAGCAGTTTGATGGGGCCCTCCAATCAGCCCCAGCATTTT CASSLMGPSNQPQHF
TRBJ2-1 TRBV7-2 . . TGTGCCAGCAGCTCCACCTCGGGGCGCAATGAGCAGTTCTTC CASSSTSGRNEQFF
TRBJ1-1 TRBV12-3/TRBV12-4 . . TGTGCCAGCAGCCCAAGGCGGAACACTGAAGCTTTCTTT CASSPRRNTEAFF
TRBJ2-1 TRBV9 . TRBD2 TGTGCCAGCAGCGTTGGACTAGCGGGGGGCCAATTATACAATGAGCAGTTCTTC CASSVGLAGGQLYNEQFF